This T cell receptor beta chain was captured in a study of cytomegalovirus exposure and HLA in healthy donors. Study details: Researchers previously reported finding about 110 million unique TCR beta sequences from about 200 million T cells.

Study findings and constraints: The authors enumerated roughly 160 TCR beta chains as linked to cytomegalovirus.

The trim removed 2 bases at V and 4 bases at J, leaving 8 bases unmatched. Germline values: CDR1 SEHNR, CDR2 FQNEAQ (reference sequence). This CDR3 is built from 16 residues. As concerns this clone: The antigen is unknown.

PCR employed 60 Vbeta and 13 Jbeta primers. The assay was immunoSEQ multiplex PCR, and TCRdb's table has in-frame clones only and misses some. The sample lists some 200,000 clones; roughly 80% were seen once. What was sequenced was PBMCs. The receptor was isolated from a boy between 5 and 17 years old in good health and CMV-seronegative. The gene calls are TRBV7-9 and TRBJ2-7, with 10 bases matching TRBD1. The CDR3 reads CASSLTGTGVLYEQYF. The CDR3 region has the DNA TGTGCCAGCAGCTTAACCGGGACAGGGGTACTGTACGAGCAGTACTTC. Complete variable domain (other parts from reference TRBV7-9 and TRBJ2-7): DTGVSQNPRHKITKRGQNVTFRCDPISEHNRLYWYRQTLGQGPEFLTYFQNEAQLEKSRLLSDRFSAERPKGSFSTLEIQRTEQGDSAMYLCASSLTGTGVLYEQYFGPGTRLTVT.